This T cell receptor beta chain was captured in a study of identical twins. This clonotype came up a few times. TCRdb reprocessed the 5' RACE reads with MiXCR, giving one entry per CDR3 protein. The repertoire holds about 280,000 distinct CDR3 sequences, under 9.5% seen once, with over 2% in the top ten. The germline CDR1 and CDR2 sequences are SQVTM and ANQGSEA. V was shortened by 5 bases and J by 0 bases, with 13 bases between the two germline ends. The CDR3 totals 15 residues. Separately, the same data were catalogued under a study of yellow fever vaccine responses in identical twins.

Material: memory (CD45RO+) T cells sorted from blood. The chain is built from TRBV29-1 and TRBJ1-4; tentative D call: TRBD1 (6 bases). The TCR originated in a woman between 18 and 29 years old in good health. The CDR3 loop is CSVRAGATTNEKLFF. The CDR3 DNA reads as TGCAGCGTTCGGGCAGGGGCAACAACTAATGAAAAACTGTTTTTT. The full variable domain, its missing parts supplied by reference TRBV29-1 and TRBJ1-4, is SAVISQKPSRDICQRGTSLTIQCQVDSQVTMMFWYRQQPGQSLTLIATANQGSEATYESGFVIDKFPISRPNLTFSTLTVSNMSPEDSSIYLCSVRAGATTNEKLFFGSGTQLSVL.